Here is one TCR beta chain with its context. Other DNA sequences in this specimen translate into the identical CDR3. For every subset, genomic DNA was evenly distributed across several immunoSEQ plates. Original data processing: ImmunoSEQ output held junction-only sequences without quality scores, so filtering differed. Profiling relied on immunoSEQ multiplex PCR, and the TCRdb table lists in-frame clones only, not all of them. From that table come the V and J calls and clone size; the DNA was used to work out D and trimming. The table has about 2.1 million clones, over 85% seen once; the top ten hold more than 1.5%. Selected positively for CCR7 and CD45RO-negative, naive CD8 cells excluded terminally differentiated effector memory CD45RA+ cells. These data originate in a study of shared clonotypes between healthy human individuals. V lost 6 bases and J lost 2, with 10 bases in between. CDR3 length: 13 residues. Germline-derived CDR1 and CDR2 are MNHEY and SMNVEV (reference sequence).

The V and J genes are TRBV27 and TRBJ1-2; D is unresolved. The sequencing input was naive CD8+ T cells from PBMCs. The receptor was isolated from a young man in good health. Some clones in this sample may be carry-over from other donors' samples. In DNA, the CDR3 is TGTGCCAGCAGGTTGACCCGCAACTATGGCTACACCTTC. Its translation: CASRLTRNYGYTF.